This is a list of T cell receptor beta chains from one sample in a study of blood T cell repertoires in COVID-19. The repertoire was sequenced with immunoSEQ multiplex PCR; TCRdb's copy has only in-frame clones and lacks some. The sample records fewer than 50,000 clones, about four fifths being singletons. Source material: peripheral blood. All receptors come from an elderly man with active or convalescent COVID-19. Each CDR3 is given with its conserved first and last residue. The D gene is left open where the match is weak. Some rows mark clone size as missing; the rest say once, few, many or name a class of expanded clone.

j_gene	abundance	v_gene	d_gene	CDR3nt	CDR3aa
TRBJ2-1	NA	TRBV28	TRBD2	TGTGCCAGCAGAACAAGGACTAGCGGGTGGTACAATGAGCAGTTCTTC	CASRTRTSGWYNEQFF
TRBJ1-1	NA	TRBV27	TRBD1	TGTGCCAGCAGTTCACCCCTGGACAGGGGGGAAGCTTTCTTT	CASSSPLDRGEAFF
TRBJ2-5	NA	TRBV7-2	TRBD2	TGTGCCAGCAGGCTAAATAGCGGGGGAGGAGGGACCCAGTACTTC	CASRLNSGGGGTQYF
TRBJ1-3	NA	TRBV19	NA	TGTGCCAGTAGTCATGGAAACACCATATATTTT	CASSHGNTIYF
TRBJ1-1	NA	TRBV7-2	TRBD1	TGTGCCAGCAGCCCTAAACATAACAGGGGGTGGACTGAAGCTTTCTTT	CASSPKHNRGWTEAFF
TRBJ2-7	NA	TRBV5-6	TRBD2	TGTGCCAGCGCACCGGGTAGCGGGAGCTTCGAGCAGTACTTC	CASAPGSGSFEQYF
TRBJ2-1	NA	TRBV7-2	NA	TGTGCCAGCAGCTTAGAGAGGGGGACCTACAATGAGCAGTTCTTC	CASSLERGTYNEQFF
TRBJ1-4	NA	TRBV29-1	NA	TGCAGCGTTCGGACTGCAACTAATGAAAAACTGTTTTTT	CSVRTATNEKLFF
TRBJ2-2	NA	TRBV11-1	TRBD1	TGTGCCAGCCACCGGACAGGCCCGAACACCGGGGAGCTGTTTTTT	CASHRTGPNTGELFF
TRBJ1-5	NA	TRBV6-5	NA	TGTGCCAGCAGTTCGCCGAGTGGTCAGCCCCAGCATTTT	CASSSPSGQPQHF
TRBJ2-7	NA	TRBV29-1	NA	TGCAGCACTTTCCTCGGACATTCACCCTACGAGCAGTACTTC	CSTFLGHSPYEQYF
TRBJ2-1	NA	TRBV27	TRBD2	TGTGCCAGCAGTCCCGGGACTAGCGGGACCTACAATGAGCAGTTCTTC	CASSPGTSGTYNEQFF
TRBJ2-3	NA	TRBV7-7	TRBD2	TGTGCTAGCAGCCTGACCGCGGGAGTAGTAGATACGCAGTATTTT	CASSLTAGVVDTQYF
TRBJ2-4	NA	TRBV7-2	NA	TGTGCCAGCAGCACAGAGGGAACCTTAGCCAAAAACATTCAGTACTTC	CASSTEGTLAKNIQYF
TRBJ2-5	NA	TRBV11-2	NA	TGTGCCAGCAGCTTGGGTAGCCGGAGGGAGACCCAGTACTTC	CASSLGSRRETQYF
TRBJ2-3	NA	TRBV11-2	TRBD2	TGTGCCAGCAGCTTAGGACAGACTAGCGGGGATACGCAGTATTTT	CASSLGQTSGDTQYF
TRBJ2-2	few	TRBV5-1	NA	TGCGCCAGCAGCTTGGCGGGATCGACGACAGGCACCGGGGAGCTGTTTTTT	CASSLAGSTTGTGELFF
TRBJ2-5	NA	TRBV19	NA	TGTGCCAGTCGGTCCAGGGCGAAAGAGACCCAGTACTTC	CASRSRAKETQYF
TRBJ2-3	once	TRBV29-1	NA	TGCAGCGTTGAAGATCTAGGGGCCGGGAGCACAGATACGCAGTATTTT	CSVEDLGAGSTDTQYF
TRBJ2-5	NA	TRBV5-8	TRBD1	TGTGCCAGCAGCTACCCGGGACAGCCGATTGGGGAGACCCAGTACTTC	CASSYPGQPIGETQYF
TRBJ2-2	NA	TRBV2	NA	TGTGCCAGCAGCGGGAGCAAAAACACCGGGGAGCTGTTTTTT	CASSGSKNTGELFF
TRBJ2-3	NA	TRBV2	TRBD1	TGTGCCAGCAGTCAGGGGACAGGCGAGGATACGCAGTATTTT	CASSQGTGEDTQYF
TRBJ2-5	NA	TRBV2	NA	NA	CAIVAGGTHF
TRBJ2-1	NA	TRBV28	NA	TGTGCCAGCAGTTTGAGTGGGGGGTGGAATGAGCAGTTCTTC	CASSLSGGWNEQFF
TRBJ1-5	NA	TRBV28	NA	TGTGCCAGCAGTTTATGGGCCAATCAGCCCCAGCATTTT	CASSLWANQPQHF
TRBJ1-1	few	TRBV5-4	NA	TGTGCCAGCAGCTCCCCAGGGGTGGGCTTCACTGAAGCTTTCTTT	CASSSPGVGFTEAFF
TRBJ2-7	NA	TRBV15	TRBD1	TGTGCCACCAGCCGTAGTTACAGGGGGGAGCAGTACTTC	CATSRSYRGEQYF
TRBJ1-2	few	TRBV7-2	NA	TGTGCCAGCGTACCGATGACCCAGGATTTATATGGCTACACCTTC	CASVPMTQDLYGYTF
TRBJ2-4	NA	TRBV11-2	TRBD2	TGTGCCAGCAGCTTTCAGGCCGGGGGGGGACTCCGATGG	CASSFQAGGGLRW
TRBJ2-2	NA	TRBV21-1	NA	TGTGCCAGCAGCAAAACCGCGAGGGCACCTTGGAGCACCGGGGAGCTGTTTTTT	CASSKTARAPWSTGELFF
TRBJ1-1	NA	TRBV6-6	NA	TGTGCCAGCAGTTACGGGCCCTCCCAGGGCCAAGCTTTCTTT	CASSYGPSQGQAFF
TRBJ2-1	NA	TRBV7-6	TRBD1	TGTGCCAGCAGCTCACGGACAGGGCGAGAGCTGGATGAGCAGTTCTTC	CASSSRTGRELDEQFF
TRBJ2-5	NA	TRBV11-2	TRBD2	TGTGCCAGCAGCTTAACTAGCGGGAGTGTGGAGACCCAGTACTTC	CASSLTSGSVETQYF
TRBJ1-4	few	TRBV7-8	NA	TGTGCCAGCAGCTTAATTACGGGAGGGAAACTGTTTTTT	CASSLITGGKLFF